One sample yielded the 20 T cell receptor beta chains listed below, sequenced in a study of blood T cells in healthy people across ages. Primers used in a second PCR of roughly 6 to 11 cycles were a sample-barcoded 5' primer and a J-beta primer mix. Each CDR3 protein is one row after TCRdb ran MiXCR on the 5' RACE reads. This table has 910,000 or so distinct CDR3 sequences, 45% to 60% appearing once. The source material was blood. The source of these receptors is an older woman in good health.

The gene calls are TRBV27 and TRBJ1-3, with a tentative D call TRBD1 (6 bases). The CDR3 loop spans 16 amino acids. Germline CDR1 MNHEY, CDR2 SMNVEV (reference sequence). Trimming left V 7 bases short and J 0 bases short, with 16 bases between. In DNA form, the CDR3 reads TGTGCCAGCATGAAGTCGGGACAAATCTCTGGAAACACCATATATTTT. This sequence encodes CASMKSGQISGNTIYF.

This chain connects TRBV6-2 or TRBV6-3 to TRBJ2-3; D uncertain. Trimming removed 4 bases at V and 4 bases at J, with 9 bases between. The CDR3 loop spans 13 amino acids. The germline V gene has CDR1 MNHEY and CDR2 SVGEGT. For the CDR3, the DNA is TGTGCCAGCAGTTTGGGGTGGGCAGATACGCAGTATTTT. This gives the protein CASSLGWADTQYF.

The chain recombines TRBV4-1 with TRBJ1-4, with 7 bases lining up with TRBD1. With V trimmed by 4 bases and J by 8 bases, 4 bases remained unmatched. CDR1 and CDR2 from the germline V gene are MGHRA and YSYEKL. This CDR3 is built from 13 residues. The CDR3 is CASSLAGQEKLFF. The CDR3 DNA reads TGCGCCAGCAGCCTTGCGGGACAGGAAAAACTGTTTTTT.

The chain is built from TRBV3-1 and TRBJ2-7; the match to TRBD1 covers 9 bases. V trimming: 4 bases; J trimming: 4 bases; junction bases outside the gene matches: 11. From germline, CDR1 is LGHDT and CDR2 YNNKEL (reference sequence). This CDR3 contains 16 residues. The CDR3 reads CASSREQQGARYEQYF. Written as DNA, the CDR3 is TGTGCCAGCAGCCGTGAACAACAGGGGGCGCGATACGAGCAGTACTTC.

This clonotype was seen once. The chain combines TRBV9 with TRBJ2-3; D may be TRBD2 (5 bases). There are 18 residues in the CDR3. Germline loops: CDR1 SGDLS, CDR2 YYNGEE. Trimming stripped 0 bases from V and 0 bases from J, with 17 bases between. DNA for the CDR3: TGTGCCAGCAGCGTAGGTGGGGAGAGGAATGCTAGCACAGATACGCAGTATTTT. It encodes CASSVGGERNASTDTQYF.

V gene TRBV7-2 combines with J gene TRBJ1-5; D possibly corresponds to TRBD1 (6 bases). The CDR3 has 15 residues. Germline values: CDR1 SGHTA, CDR2 FQGNSA. Trimming took 4 bases from V and 5 from J, leaving 15 bases between them. In nucleotides, the CDR3 is TGTGCCAGCAGCTGGAAACAGGGTGGGGATCAGCCCCAGCATTTT. Translating gives CASSWKQGGDQPQHF.

This clonotype was counted only a few times. J is TRBJ2-3 and V is TRBV20-1; 8 nucleotides align to TRBD1. Trimming cost V 0 bases and J 2 bases; bases outside gene matches: 16. The CDR3 sequence is 19 residues long. CDR1 is DFQATT and CDR2 is SNEGSKA in the germline V gene (reference sequence). The CDR3 here is CSARDFRLGTGVFTDTQYF. CDR3 DNA: TGCAGTGCTAGAGACTTTCGACTGGGGACAGGAGTTTTCACAGATACGCAGTATTTT.

Many counts were recorded for this clonotype. The chain recombines TRBV4-2 with TRBJ1-5; D is undetermined. CDR3 size: 16 residues. Germline V gene data show CDR1 as LGHNA and CDR2 as YNFKEQ. Trimming left V 1 base short and J 0 bases short, with 10 bases between. In DNA form, the CDR3 reads TGTGCCAGCAGCCAAGTAGGGCGTAGTAGCAATCAGCCCCAGCATTTT. Protein: CASSQVGRSSNQPQHF.

This sequence joins TRBV5-1 and TRBJ2-1; 12 bases match TRBD2. V was clipped by 4 bases and J by 9 bases; unmatched bases: 8. The CDR3 has 15 amino acids. The germline V gene encodes CDR1 SGHRS and CDR2 YFSETQ. Here the CDR3 reads CASSPRLAGVSEQFF. In DNA, the CDR3 is TGCGCCAGCAGCCCCAGACTAGCGGGAGTAAGTGAGCAGTTCTTC.

The V and J genes are TRBV30 and TRBJ1-5; the match to TRBD1 covers 8 bases. CDR1 and CDR2 from the germline V gene are GTSNPN and SVGIG (reference sequence). The trim removed 8 bases at V and 2 bases at J, leaving 5 bases unmatched. The CDR3 covers 13 residues. This chain's CDR3 is CAGAGQGNQPQHF. The CDR3 DNA is TGTGCCGGCGCGGGACAGGGCAATCAGCCCCAGCATTTT.

J is TRBJ2-5 and V is TRBV4-1; 7 positions match TRBD2. Germline CDR1 is MGHRA and CDR2 is YSYEKL. The V segment lost 3 bases and the J segment 5 bases; nucleotides outside the gene matches: 15. The CDR3 runs to 17 residues. CDR3 sequence reads: CASSQGPLGSGIETQYF. CDR3 DNA: TGCGCCAGCAGCCAGGGTCCTCTCGGCAGCGGGATTGAGACCCAGTACTTC.

V usage is TRBV20-1 and J usage is TRBJ2-1; TRBD2 matches at 13 bases. V lost 2 bases to trimming and J lost 3 bases; unmatched junction nucleotides: 4. This CDR3 comprises 16 residues. Germline CDR1 is DFQATT and CDR2 is SNEGSKA (reference sequence). This CDR3 is CSARSGTSGNYNEQFF. The CDR3 DNA sequence: TGCAGTGCTAGATCCGGGACTAGCGGGAACTACAATGAGCAGTTCTTC.

The gene calls are TRBV3-1 and TRBJ2-1; the match to TRBD2 covers 10 bases. The CDR3 consists of 15 residues. V shed 4 bases, J shed 5 bases, and the junction held 5 bases outside the gene matches. Germline V lookup: CDR1 LGHDT, CDR2 YNNKEL (reference sequence). This chain's CDR3 is CASSRGLAANNEQFF. The CDR3 DNA follows: TGTGCCAGCAGCCGCGGACTAGCGGCCAACAATGAGCAGTTCTTC.

The V gene is TRBV7-2, the J gene TRBJ2-5; no definite D call. The CDR3 has 13 amino acids. V was cut by 5 bases and J by 7 bases, with 14 bases left in between. Germline loops: CDR1 SGHTA, CDR2 FQGNSA. CDR3 loop: CASSPPGSWTQYF. The CDR3 DNA sequence: TGTGCCAGCAGCCCCCCTGGTAGCTGGACCCAGTACTTC.

In nucleotides, the CDR3 is TGTGCCAGCAGTTCCCTCAGTAGGCAGGGATCTCGCTCTGGGGCCAACGTCCTGACTTTC. It translates to CASSSLSRQGSRSGANVLTF. The rearrangement uses TRBV6-5 and TRBJ2-6; D is perhaps TRBD1 (5 bases). Germline CDR1 MNHEY, CDR2 SVGAGI. The CDR3 length is 20 residues. V lost 4 bases and J 0 bases, leaving 22 bases between the germline ends.

This clonotype was recorded only once. The rearrangement uses TRBV7-2 and TRBJ2-1; TRBD2 matches at 7 bases. Per the germline V gene, CDR1 is SGHTA and CDR2 is FQGNSA. The CDR3 length is 15 residues. The V segment lost 2 bases and the J segment 7 bases; nucleotides outside the gene matches: 8. CDR3 nucleotide sequence: TGTGCCAGCAGCTTATTATCTAGCGGACTAAATGAGCAGTTCTTC. Protein sequence: CASSLLSSGLNEQFF.

The chain combines TRBV5-1 with TRBJ2-7; the match to TRBD2 covers 11 bases. Per germline, CDR1 SGHRS and CDR2 YFSETQ. With 4 bases clipped from V and 1 base from J, the junction kept 13 bases outside the gene matches. The CDR3 extends over 18 amino acids. In DNA, the CDR3 is TGCGCCAGCAGCACCCGGACTAGCGGGTCGAGCGGATCCTACGAGCAGTACTTC. Its protein is CASSTRTSGSSGSYEQYF.

The chain is built from TRBV7-9 and TRBJ2-7, with 7 bases matching TRBD2. With 11 bases clipped from V and 0 bases from J, the junction kept 7 bases outside the gene matches. Germline V gene lookup returns CDR1 SEHNR and CDR2 FQNEAQ (reference sequence). The CDR3 runs to 13 residues. For the CDR3, the DNA is TGTGCCTTAGCGGGCCAGAGCTCCTACGAGCAGTACTTC. Translating it yields CALAGQSSYEQYF.

The rearrangement uses TRBV30 and TRBJ1-1; TRBD1 matches 8 bases. This CDR3 is 12 amino acids long. Germline V gene sequence: CDR1 GTSNPN, CDR2 SVGIG (reference sequence). The CDR3 DNA sequence: TGTGGGGGGACAGGTCAAAACACTGAAGCTTTCTTT. Its translation is CGGTGQNTEAFF. Drawing the rest from reference TRBV30 and TRBJ1-1, the complete variable domain is SQTIHQWPATLVQPVGSPLSLECTVEGTSNPNLYWYRQAAGRGLQLLFYSVGIGQISSEVPQNLSASRPQDRQFILSSKKLLLSDSGFYLCGGTGQNTEAFFGQGTRLTVV.

J is TRBJ1-1 and V is TRBV4-1, with 7 bases lining up with TRBD1. This CDR3 has 16 amino acids. From germline, CDR1 is MGHRA and CDR2 YSYEKL. V dropped 1 base and J dropped 10; count of bases not matched to a gene: 15. CDR3 coding DNA: TGCGCCAGCAGCCAAGGCGGAGGGGGCGCCCGCCTTGGAGCTTTCTTT. It is translated as CASSQGGGGARLGAFF.